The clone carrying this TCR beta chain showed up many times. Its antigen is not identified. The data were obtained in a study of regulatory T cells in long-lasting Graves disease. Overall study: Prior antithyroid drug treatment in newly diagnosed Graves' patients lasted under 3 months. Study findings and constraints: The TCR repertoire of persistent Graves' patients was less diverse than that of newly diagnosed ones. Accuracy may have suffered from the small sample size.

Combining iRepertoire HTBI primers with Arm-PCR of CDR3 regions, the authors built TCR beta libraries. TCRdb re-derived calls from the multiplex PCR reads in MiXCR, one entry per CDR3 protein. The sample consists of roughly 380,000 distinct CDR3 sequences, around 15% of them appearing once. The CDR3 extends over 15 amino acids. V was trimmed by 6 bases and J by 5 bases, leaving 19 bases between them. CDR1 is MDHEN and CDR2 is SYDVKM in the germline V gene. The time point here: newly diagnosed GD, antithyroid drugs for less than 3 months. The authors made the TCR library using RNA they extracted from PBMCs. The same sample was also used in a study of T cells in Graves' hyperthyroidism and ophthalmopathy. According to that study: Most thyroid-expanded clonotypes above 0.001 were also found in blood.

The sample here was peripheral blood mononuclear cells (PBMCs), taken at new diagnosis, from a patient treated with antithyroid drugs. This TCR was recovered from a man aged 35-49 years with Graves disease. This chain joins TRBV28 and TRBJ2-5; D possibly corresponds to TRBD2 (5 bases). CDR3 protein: CASSRLEGARETQYF. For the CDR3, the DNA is TGTGCCAGCAGCCGACTTGAGGGAGCTCGGGAGACCCAGTACTTC.